This is a list of T cell receptor beta chains from one sample in a study of shared clonotypes between healthy human individuals. The table came from immunoSEQ multiplex PCR; TCRdb's copy has only in-frame clones and leaves some out. The sample consists of 2 million to 3 million clones, 90% to 95% of them appearing once. The sample consisted of naive CD4+ T cells sorted from blood. These receptors were obtained from a man aged 18 to 30 in good health. CDR3s include the opening cysteine and the closing phenylalanine or tryptophan. The order of the fields is J gene, V gene, D gene, clone size, CDR3 DNA, CDR3 protein. The D gene is left open where the match is weak. Size is stated for part of the rows, as once, few or many counts, or as a class when the clone is expanded.

j_gene: TRBJ2-5
v_gene: TRBV9
d_gene: TRBD2
abundance: NA
CDR3nt: TGTGCCAGCAGCGTACGGGGGGGATTACAAGAGACCCAGTACTTC
CDR3aa: CASSVRGGLQETQYF

j_gene: TRBJ1-2
v_gene: TRBV6-5
d_gene: NA
abundance: NA
CDR3nt: TGTGCCAGCATGAGTGACCGCAGGGTCGGCGGCTACACCTTC
CDR3aa: CASMSDRRVGGYTF

j_gene: TRBJ2-7
v_gene: TRBV6-5
d_gene: NA
abundance: NA
CDR3nt: TGTGCCAGCAGTTACAAGAGGCAGGGGTTCGAGCAGTACTTC
CDR3aa: CASSYKRQGFEQYF

j_gene: TRBJ2-7
v_gene: TRBV11-2
d_gene: NA
abundance: NA
CDR3nt: TGTGCCAGCAGCTTAGGCCCCCGCGAGCAGTACTTC
CDR3aa: CASSLGPREQYF

j_gene: TRBJ1-6
v_gene: TRBV7-9
d_gene: TRBD1
abundance: NA
CDR3nt: TGTGCCAGCAGCTTAGAGACAGGGGTGTTTTCACCCCTCCACTTT
CDR3aa: CASSLETGVFSPLHF

j_gene: TRBJ2-7
v_gene: TRBV2
d_gene: NA
abundance: NA
CDR3nt: TGTGCCAGCAGTGAAGGACTGTCCTACGAGCAGTACTTC
CDR3aa: CASSEGLSYEQYF

j_gene: TRBJ1-2
v_gene: TRBV29-1
d_gene: NA
abundance: NA
CDR3nt: TGCAGCGTTGGGGCGGCTAACTATGGCTACACCTTC
CDR3aa: CSVGAANYGYTF

j_gene: TRBJ2-5
v_gene: TRBV5-1
d_gene: TRBD1
abundance: NA
CDR3nt: TGCGCCAGCAGCGTTACCGGGACAGGGCTAGAGACCCAGTACTTC
CDR3aa: CASSVTGTGLETQYF

j_gene: TRBJ1-1
v_gene: TRBV9
d_gene: NA
abundance: few
CDR3nt: TGTGCCAGCAGCGTAGACCAACGGGAGAACACTGAAGCTTTCTTT
CDR3aa: CASSVDQRENTEAFF

j_gene: TRBJ2-1
v_gene: TRBV30
d_gene: NA
abundance: NA
CDR3nt: TGTGCCCTAGGGACCCAGAGAGAGCAGTTCTTC
CDR3aa: CALGTQREQFF

j_gene: TRBJ1-2
v_gene: TRBV19
d_gene: NA
abundance: NA
CDR3nt: TGTGCCAGTAGTATACAGGCACTAGCTAACTATGGCTACACCTTC
CDR3aa: CASSIQALANYGYTF

j_gene: TRBJ1-3
v_gene: TRBV27
d_gene: NA
abundance: once
CDR3nt: TGTGCCAGCAGTCCACAAAGGGGGACTGGAAACACCATATATTTT
CDR3aa: CASSPQRGTGNTIYF

j_gene: TRBJ2-7
v_gene: TRBV18
d_gene: NA
abundance: NA
CDR3nt: TGTGCCAGCTCAACCGAGACCTACGAGCAGTACTTC
CDR3aa: CASSTETYEQYF

j_gene: TRBJ1-1
v_gene: TRBV7-8
d_gene: NA
abundance: NA
CDR3nt: TGTGCCAGCAGCTTAGCGCCGGGGAACACTGAAGCTTTCTTT
CDR3aa: CASSLAPGNTEAFF

j_gene: TRBJ1-2
v_gene: TRBV28
d_gene: NA
abundance: NA
CDR3nt: TGTGCCAGCAGTTTACCCCCGACAGGTGGTCATGGCTACACCTTC
CDR3aa: CASSLPPTGGHGYTF

j_gene: TRBJ2-1
v_gene: TRBV7-7
d_gene: NA
abundance: NA
CDR3nt: TGTGCTAGCAGCTTAGACGGGACCTCCTACAATGAGCAGTTCTTC
CDR3aa: CASSLDGTSYNEQFF

j_gene: TRBJ2-2
v_gene: TRBV7-9
d_gene: NA
abundance: NA
CDR3nt: TGTGCCAGCAGCTTAGGGCAGGGGTACACCGGGGAGCTGTTTTTT
CDR3aa: CASSLGQGYTGELFF

j_gene: TRBJ1-1
v_gene: TRBV30
d_gene: NA
abundance: few
CDR3nt: TGTGCCTGGAGTGGCCAGGCGAACACTGAAGCTTTCTTT
CDR3aa: CAWSGQANTEAFF

j_gene: TRBJ2-7
v_gene: TRBV28
d_gene: NA
abundance: NA
CDR3nt: TGTGCCAGCAGTCCGGGACACCTTTACGAGCAGTACTTC
CDR3aa: CASSPGHLYEQYF

j_gene: TRBJ1-1
v_gene: TRBV7-2
d_gene: NA
abundance: few
CDR3nt: TGTGCCAGCAGATTCCCAAACACTGAAGCTTTCTTT
CDR3aa: CASRFPNTEAFF

j_gene: TRBJ1-4
v_gene: TRBV30
d_gene: NA
abundance: NA
CDR3nt: TGTGCCTGGACGACAGCTAATGAAAAACTGTTTTTT
CDR3aa: CAWTTANEKLFF

j_gene: TRBJ2-3
v_gene: TRBV6-6
d_gene: NA
abundance: NA
CDR3nt: TGTGCCAGCATGCTGACAGATACGCAGTATTTT
CDR3aa: CASMLTDTQYF

j_gene: TRBJ1-5
v_gene: TRBV19
d_gene: TRBD1
abundance: NA
CDR3nt: TGTGCCAGCGAGGGGGCTTGGCAGCCCCAGCATTTT
CDR3aa: CASEGAWQPQHF

j_gene: TRBJ2-5
v_gene: TRBV29-1
d_gene: TRBD1
abundance: NA
CDR3nt: TGCAGCGGTAGGACAGGGGGCTTGGAGACCCAGTACTTC
CDR3aa: CSGRTGGLETQYF

j_gene: TRBJ2-5
v_gene: TRBV10-2
d_gene: TRBD2
abundance: NA
CDR3nt: TGCGCCAGCTCCCTGACTAGCGGGAGTTTGAGGGAGACCCAGTACTTC
CDR3aa: CASSLTSGSLRETQYF

j_gene: TRBJ2-3
v_gene: TRBV19
d_gene: TRBD2
abundance: NA
CDR3nt: TGTGCCAGTAACGCGGGAGAACGGACGGGCACAGATACGCAGTATTTT
CDR3aa: CASNAGERTGTDTQYF

j_gene: TRBJ1-5
v_gene: TRBV27
d_gene: NA
abundance: NA
CDR3nt: TGTGCCAGCAGTTTATCAACCCAGCTTAGCAATCAGCCCCAGCATTTT
CDR3aa: CASSLSTQLSNQPQHF

j_gene: TRBJ2-1
v_gene: TRBV7-9
d_gene: TRBD2
abundance: NA
CDR3nt: TGTGCCAGCAGCCAACTAGCGGGGCGCAATGAGCAGTTCTTC
CDR3aa: CASSQLAGRNEQFF

j_gene: TRBJ2-3
v_gene: TRBV19
d_gene: TRBD2
abundance: NA
CDR3nt: TGTGCCAGTAGTACGCCTACTAGCGGGGGAACAGATACGCAGTATTTT
CDR3aa: CASSTPTSGGTDTQYF

j_gene: TRBJ1-2
v_gene: TRBV28
d_gene: NA
abundance: NA
CDR3nt: TGTGCCAGCAGTCCGGAGCCCTATGGCTACACCTTC
CDR3aa: CASSPEPYGYTF

j_gene: TRBJ1-2
v_gene: TRBV14
d_gene: TRBD1
abundance: NA
CDR3nt: TGTGCCAGCAGCCTACAGGGGGGGAACTATGGCTACACCTTC
CDR3aa: CASSLQGGNYGYTF

j_gene: TRBJ1-2
v_gene: TRBV19
d_gene: TRBD1
abundance: NA
CDR3nt: TGTGCCAGTAGTCCCCTCGGACAGACAGGGGGTGATGGCTACACCTTC
CDR3aa: CASSPLGQTGGDGYTF

j_gene: TRBJ1-1
v_gene: TRBV10-1
d_gene: TRBD1
abundance: NA
CDR3nt: TGCGCCAGCAGTGAGTCAGGGGGCCTAACTGAAGCTTTCTTT
CDR3aa: CASSESGGLTEAFF

j_gene: TRBJ2-6
v_gene: TRBV5-1
d_gene: NA
abundance: NA
CDR3nt: TGCGCCAGCAGCCAGGACAGCCATGGGGCCAACGTCCTGACTTTC
CDR3aa: CASSQDSHGANVLTF